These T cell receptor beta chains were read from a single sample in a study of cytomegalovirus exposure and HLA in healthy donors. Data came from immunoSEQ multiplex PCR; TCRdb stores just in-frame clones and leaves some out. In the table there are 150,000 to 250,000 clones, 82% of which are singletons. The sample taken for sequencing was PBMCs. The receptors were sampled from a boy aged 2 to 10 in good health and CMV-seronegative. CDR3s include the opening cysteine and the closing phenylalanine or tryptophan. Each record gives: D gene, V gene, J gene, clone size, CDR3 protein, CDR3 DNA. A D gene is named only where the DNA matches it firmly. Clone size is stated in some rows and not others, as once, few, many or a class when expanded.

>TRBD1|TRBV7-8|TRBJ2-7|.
CASSFLTGTEVGYEQYF
TGTGCCAGCAGCTTCCTAACGGGGACAGAGGTCGGCTACGAGCAGTACTTC
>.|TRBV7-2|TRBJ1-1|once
CASNLVLGGNTEAFF
TGTGCCAGCAACCTAGTGCTGGGGGGGAACACTGAAGCTTTCTTT
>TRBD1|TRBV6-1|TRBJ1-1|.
CASGARRQGNTEAFF
TGTGCCAGCGGCGCCCGCCGACAGGGAAACACTGAAGCTTTCTTT
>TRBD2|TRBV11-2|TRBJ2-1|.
CASRRLAGDNEQFF
TGTGCCAGCAGAAGACTAGCGGGGGACAATGAGCAGTTCTTC
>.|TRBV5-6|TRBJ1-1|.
CASSFNSQGIPRMNTEAFF
TGTGCCAGCAGCTTTAACTCACAGGGAATCCCACGGATGAACACTGAAGCTTTCTTT
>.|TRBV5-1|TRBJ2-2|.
CASSLSPNTGELFF
TGCGCCAGCAGCTTATCCCCTAACACCGGGGAGCTGTTTTTT
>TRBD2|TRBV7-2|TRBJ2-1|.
CASSLDLAGQFF
TGTGCCAGCAGCTTAGATCTAGCGGGGCAGTTCTTC
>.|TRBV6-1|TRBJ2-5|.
CASSETYQEGGETQYF
TGTGCCAGCAGTGAAACATACCAGGAGGGCGGGGAGACCCAGTACTTC
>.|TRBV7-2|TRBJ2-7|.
CASSLVGDNSYEQYF
TGTGCCAGCAGCTTAGTCGGCGACAACTCCTACGAGCAGTACTTC
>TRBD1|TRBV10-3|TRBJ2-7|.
CAISESDEQGAIFGTYEQYF
TGTGCCATCAGTGAGTCCGACGAACAGGGGGCGATTTTTGGCACCTACGAGCAGTACTTC
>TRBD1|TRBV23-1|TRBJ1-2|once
CASSPQGAWGYTF
TGCGCCAGCAGTCCACAGGGGGCATGGGGCTACACCTTC
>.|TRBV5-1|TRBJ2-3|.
CASSLGGTPGTDTQYF
TGCGCCAGCAGCTTGGGGGGGACACCCGGCACAGATACGCAGTATTTT
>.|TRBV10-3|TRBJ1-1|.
CAIRVTGFPEAFF
TGTGCCATCAGAGTAACAGGGTTCCCTGAAGCTTTCTTT
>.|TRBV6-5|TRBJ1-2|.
CASSYSRGANYGYTF
TGTGCCAGCAGTTACTCCCGGGGGGCTAACTATGGCTACACCTTC
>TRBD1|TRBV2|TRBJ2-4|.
CASDRDRGLWTQYF
TGTGCCAGCGATCGGGACAGGGGCCTTTGGACTCAGTACTTC
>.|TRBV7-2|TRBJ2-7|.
CASGRGTYEQYF
TGTGCCAGCGGCCGGGGGACCTACGAGCAGTACTTC
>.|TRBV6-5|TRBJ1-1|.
CASSYLNQGQAFF
TGTGCCAGCAGTTACTTGAACCAGGGGCAAGCTTTCTTT
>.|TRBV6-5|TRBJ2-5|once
CASSGDKETQYF
TGTGCCAGCAGCGGGGACAAAGAGACCCAGTACTTC
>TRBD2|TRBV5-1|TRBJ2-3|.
CASSATSGGPRTDTQYF
TGCGCCAGCAGCGCTACTAGCGGGGGTCCTCGCACAGATACGCAGTATTTT
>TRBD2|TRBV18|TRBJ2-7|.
CASSHSSGGVYEQYF
TGTGCCAGCTCACATAGTAGCGGGGGGGTCTACGAGCAGTACTTC
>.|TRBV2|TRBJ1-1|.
CASIRGRDRWNTEAFF
TGTGCCAGCATAAGAGGGAGGGATCGCTGGAACACTGAAGCTTTCTTT
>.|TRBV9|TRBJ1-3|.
CASSSTKTGNTIYF
TGTGCCAGCAGCTCCACAAAGACTGGAAACACCATATATTTT
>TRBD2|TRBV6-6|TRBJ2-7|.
CASTHIPTSGVYEQYF
TGTGCCAGCACCCACATTCCGACTAGCGGGGTATACGAGCAGTACTTC
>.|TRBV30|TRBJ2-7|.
CAWRVRGRTYEQYF
TGTGCCTGGAGAGTCCGCGGGCGGACCTACGAGCAGTACTTC
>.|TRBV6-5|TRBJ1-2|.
CASSLQGSGNYGYTF
TGTGCCAGCAGTTTACAGGGAAGTGGGAACTATGGCTACACCTTC
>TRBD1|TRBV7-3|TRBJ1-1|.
CASSPTGSGTEAFF
TGTGCCAGCAGCCCGACAGGGAGTGGCACTGAAGCTTTCTTT
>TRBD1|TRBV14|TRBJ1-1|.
CASSSLPDRGDTEAFF
TGTGCCAGCAGCTCCCTCCCTGACAGGGGGGACACTGAAGCTTTCTTT
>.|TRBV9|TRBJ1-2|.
CASSVEGSYGYTF
TGTGCCAGCAGCGTAGAGGGGTCCTATGGCTACACCTTC
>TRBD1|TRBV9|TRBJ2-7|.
CASSPGDRVSYEQYF
TGTGCCAGCAGCCCCGGGGACAGGGTCTCCTACGAGCAGTACTTC
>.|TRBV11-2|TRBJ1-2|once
CASSLGIAYYGYTF
TGTGCCAGCAGCTTAGGAATAGCATACTATGGCTACACCTTC
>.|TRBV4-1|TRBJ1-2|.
CASSQDFQGTHQSYGYTF
TGCGCCAGCAGCCAAGACTTCCAGGGCACTCACCAATCCTATGGCTACACCTTC
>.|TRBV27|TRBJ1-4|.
CASSWSPTNEKLFF
TGTGCCAGCAGTTGGAGCCCAACTAATGAAAAACTGTTTTTT
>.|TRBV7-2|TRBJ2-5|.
CASSLGLSGETQYF
TGTGCCAGCAGCTTAGGATTGTCGGGAGAGACCCAGTACTTC
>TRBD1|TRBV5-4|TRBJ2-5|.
CASSPGQGGETQYF
TGTGCCAGCAGCCCGGGACAGGGCGGGGAGACCCAGTACTTC
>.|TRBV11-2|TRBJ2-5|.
CASSEGDQETQYF
TGTGCCAGCTCAGAGGGAGATCAAGAGACCCAGTACTTC
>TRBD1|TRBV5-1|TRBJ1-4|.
CASSLDVAGGREKLFF
TGCGCCAGCAGCTTGGATGTTGCAGGGGGCAGAGAAAAACTGTTTTTT
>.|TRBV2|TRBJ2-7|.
CASGRVGVAYEQYF
TGTGCCAGCGGTCGGGTTGGTGTCGCCTACGAGCAGTACTTC
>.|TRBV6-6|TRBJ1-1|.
CASNPNKNTEAFF
TGTGCCAGCAACCCAAACAAAAACACTGAAGCTTTCTTT
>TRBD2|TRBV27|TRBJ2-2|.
CASTSSGGLNTGELFF
TGTGCCAGCACCTCCAGCGGGGGGTTAAACACCGGGGAGCTGTTTTTT
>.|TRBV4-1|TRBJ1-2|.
CASSQGHSNYGYTF
TGCGCCAGCAGCCAAGGGCACAGTAACTATGGCTACACCTTC
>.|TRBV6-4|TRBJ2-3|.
CASSDQRGDTQYF
TGTGCCAGCAGTGACCAGAGGGGGGATACGCAGTATTTT
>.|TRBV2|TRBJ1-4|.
CASSTGFPTNEKLFF
TGTGCCAGCAGTACAGGGTTTCCAACTAATGAAAAACTGTTTTTT
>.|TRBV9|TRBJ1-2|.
CASSVEGRASKGYTF
TGTGCCAGCAGCGTAGAGGGCAGGGCATCAAAAGGCTACACCTTC
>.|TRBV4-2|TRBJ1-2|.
CASSQEERYPIAYGYTF
TGTGCCAGCAGCCAAGAAGAGAGGTACCCCATCGCCTATGGCTACACCTTC
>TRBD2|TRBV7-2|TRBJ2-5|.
CASSAPGLAVETQYF
TGTGCCAGCAGCGCACCGGGACTAGCTGTTGAGACCCAGTACTTC
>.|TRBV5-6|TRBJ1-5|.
CASSLRARGQPQHF
TGTGCCAGCAGCTTGAGGGCCAGGGGTCAGCCCCAGCATTTT
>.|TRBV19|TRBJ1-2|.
CASSIRANYGYTF
TGTGCCAGTAGTATCCGAGCTAACTATGGCTACACCTTC
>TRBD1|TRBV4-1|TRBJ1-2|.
CASSQGVRTGSYGYTF
TGCGCCAGCAGCCAAGGTGTCCGGACAGGGTCATATGGCTACACCTTC
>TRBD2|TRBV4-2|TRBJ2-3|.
CASSQDGLAGSPGTQYF
TGTGCCAGCAGCCAAGATGGCCTAGCGGGGTCCCCCGGTACGCAGTATTTT
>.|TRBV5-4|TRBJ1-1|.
CASSPWGGRNTEAFF
TGTGCCAGCAGCCCGTGGGGGGGGCGGAACACTGAAGCTTTCTTT
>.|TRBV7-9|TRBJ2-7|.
CASRCGECYEQYF
TGTGCCAGCCGTTGCGGGGAGTGCTACGAGCAGTACTTC
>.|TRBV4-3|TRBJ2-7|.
CASSQDEMGATYEQYF
TGCGCCAGCAGCCAAGATGAGATGGGCGCCACCTACGAGCAGTACTTC
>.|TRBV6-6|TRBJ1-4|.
CASTSFGQGKKLFF
TGTGCCAGCACCTCCTTCGGGCAGGGGAAAAAACTGTTTTTT
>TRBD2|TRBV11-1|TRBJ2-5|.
CASRSSGQETQYF
TGTGCCAGCAGATCTAGCGGCCAAGAGACCCAGTACTTC